Sequencing of this TCR beta chain was carried out in a study of T cells in Graves' hyperthyroidism and ophthalmopathy. The CDR3 consists of 14 residues. V was pared by 3 bases and J by 5 bases, with 16 bases between. Looked up from germline, CDR1 is DFQATT and CDR2 is SNEGSKA (reference sequence). This clonotype came up many times. RNA transcripts provided the source from which TCR beta CDR3 regions were amplified. During a first-round RT-PCR of the TCR CDR3, the HTBI primer set was used. TCRdb ran MiXCR on the multiplex PCR reads and lists one entry per CDR3 protein. The table has fewer than 900,000 distinct CDR3 sequences, roughly 15% seen once.

The receptor was derived from a man between 18 and 35 years old with Graves' hyperthyroidism. The V and J genes are TRBV20-1 and TRBJ2-5; D ambiguous. The sample consisted of blood. The DNA for the CDR3 is TGCAGTGCTAGGTTTCTGGATAGTGTGGAGACCCAGTACTTC. Its translation is CSARFLDSVETQYF.